This T cell receptor beta chain came from a study of cytomegalovirus exposure and HLA in healthy donors. As for the study in general: There were 90 million to 130 million unique TCR beta sequences, drawn from about 190 million T cells, in an earlier analysis. Of around 400 genotyped donors, 81% grouped in the Caucasian-associated ancestry cluster.

The PCR ran on 60 Vbeta and 13 Jbeta primers. Profiling relied on immunoSEQ multiplex PCR, and the TCRdb table lists in-frame clones only, not all of them. The sample has about 130,000 clones, around three quarters seen once; the top ten hold about 13%. The study's findings and limits: A missense variant in DCLRE1C was later tied to TCR beta V- and J-gene trimming.

Per the germline V gene, CDR1 is LGHNA and CDR2 is YSLEER. Trimming removed 0 bases from V and 1 base from J; junction bases left unmatched: 6. The CDR3 consists of 17 residues. About this clone: The antigen is unknown.

The TCR comes from an older woman in good health and CMV-seropositive. The sequenced sample was PBMCs. The rearrangement links TRBV4-3 to TRBJ2-1; TRBD2 matches 7 bases. CDR3 amino acids: CASSQEETGGSYNEQFF. The CDR3 DNA reads as TGCGCCAGCAGCCAAGAGGAAACGGGGGGATCCTACAATGAGCAGTTCTTC.